A selection of T cell receptor beta chains follows, all from one sample in a study of OX40 agonist ivuxolimab in advanced cancers. Data came from immunoSEQ multiplex PCR; TCRdb stores just in-frame clones and leaves some out. The sample lists around 60,000 clones; about 91% were seen once. The sample was CD4+ or CD8+ T cells sorted from blood, taken in a trial of the OX40 agonist ivuxolimab. Receptors originate from an adult with an advanced solid tumor such as melanoma, head and neck, liver or kidney cancer. Both conserved end residues are part of each CDR3. The D gene is left open where the match is weak. Only some rows state a clone size, as once, few, many or a class for expanded clones.

j_gene,abundance,v_gene,d_gene,CDR3nt,CDR3aa
TRBJ2-7,few,TRBV7-2,TRBD1,TGTGCCAGCAGCGTGACAGGGCCCTCCTACGAGCAGTACTTC,CASSVTGPSYEQYF
TRBJ2-7,-,TRBV6-6,-,TGTGCCAGCAGTCCCAATTTCGATAAGGGGTTCGAGCAGTACTTC,CASSPNFDKGFEQYF
TRBJ1-1,-,TRBV7-9,TRBD1,TGTGCCAGCAGCTTAGAGGGGGCGCCTAACACTGAAGCTTTCTTT,CASSLEGAPNTEAFF
TRBJ2-7,-,TRBV6-5,TRBD1,TGTGCCAGCAGTTACTACGGACAGGGGTCCTACGAGCAGTACTTC,CASSYYGQGSYEQYF
TRBJ1-2,-,TRBV18,-,TGTGCCAGCTCACCAGGGTCTAACTATGGCTACACCTTC,CASSPGSNYGYTF
TRBJ1-5,-,TRBV2,-,TGTGCCAGCAGTGATTATGGGGGGACGGATCAGCCCCAGCATTTT,CASSDYGGTDQPQHF
TRBJ1-1,-,TRBV7-2,TRBD1,TGTGCCAGCAAAAGGACAGGGTATTACACTGAAGCTTTCTTT,CASKRTGYYTEAFF
TRBJ1-1,few,TRBV7-3,-,TGTGCCAGCAGCTCAGGGTATGACACTGAAGCTTTCTTT,CASSSGYDTEAFF
TRBJ2-3,-,TRBV12-5,TRBD2,TGTGCTAGTGGTTCCCCGGGACTAGCGGGAGATACGCAGTATTTT,CASGSPGLAGDTQYF
TRBJ2-4,once,TRBV11-1,-,TGTGCCAGCAGCTCACTCAGGGTAGCCAAAAACATTCAGTACTTC,CASSSLRVAKNIQYF
TRBJ2-7,-,TRBV6-6,-,TGTGCCAGCAGCCCCACCCACAGCGGCGAGCAGTACTTC,CASSPTHSGEQYF
TRBJ1-1,-,TRBV6-6,TRBD1,TGTGCCAGCAGTCCCCTGGACAGGGCCCAAGAAGCTTTCTTT,CASSPLDRAQEAFF
TRBJ1-2,-,TRBV10-3,-,TGTGCCATCACCTCGAGGAACCGTATAGGGGCGGAGGTGGATTATGGCTACACCTTC,CAITSRNRIGAEVDYGYTF
TRBJ2-2,-,TRBV7-8,-,TGTGCCAGCAGCTTAGCGCCAGGGGCGCGCGGTTTCGGGGAGCTGTTTTTT,CASSLAPGARGFGELFF
TRBJ2-5,-,TRBV11-2,-,TGTGCCAGCAGCCCTGACCGTCTAGGGGAGACCCAGTACTTC,CASSPDRLGETQYF
TRBJ1-1,-,TRBV9,TRBD1,TGTGCCAGCAGCTACACAGGGGAGAACACTGAAGCTTTCTTT,CASSYTGENTEAFF
TRBJ2-4,-,TRBV29-1,-,TGCAGCGTGGCCCCCGAACTAGGACTAGCCAAAAACATTCAGTACTTC,CSVAPELGLAKNIQYF
TRBJ1-4,-,TRBV19,-,TGTGCCAGTAAGATCGAGCCGAGTTCCGGGAAACTGTTTTTT,CASKIEPSSGKLFF
TRBJ2-7,-,TRBV5-3,TRBD1,TGTGCCAGAAGCTTGGCCGTTTTGACAGGGACCTACGAGCAGTACTTC,CARSLAVLTGTYEQYF
TRBJ2-2,-,TRBV28,-,TGTGCCAGCTTTCGGCACGAGAACACCGGGGAGCTGTTTTTT,CASFRHENTGELFF